Below, 10 T cell receptor beta chains from the same sample are listed, as sequenced in a study of CD4 T cells in relation to SARS-CoV-2 and coronaviruses. Assay used: immunoSEQ multiplex PCR; TCRdb lists only in-frame clones, some missing. This table has roughly 20,000 clones, 74% appearing once. Unexposed donor CD4+ T cells date from 2011-2018, before the COVID-19 pandemic. CD4+ T cells were isolated from the cells after nine to eleven days of culture. These receptors lack a known antigen. The specimen sequenced was CD4+ T cells from PBMCs, cultured in vitro. The receptors come from a human donor in good health.

In this sample, this clone turned up a few times. The chain couples TRBV4-1 to TRBJ1-5, with D perhaps TRBD1 (5 bases). The V gene lost 3 bases and the J gene lost 6 bases, with 15 bases spanning the gap. This CDR3 contains 15 residues. Germline V gene data show CDR1 as MGHRA and CDR2 as YSYEKL. The CDR3 is CASSHDRGPGQPQHF. CDR3 DNA: TGCGCCAGCAGCCATGACAGAGGACCGGGTCAGCCCCAGCATTTT.

The chain uses TRBV3-1 (or the pseudogene TRBV3-2) and TRBJ2-3, with 9 bases identical to TRBD2. Germline CDR1 LGHDT, CDR2 YNNKEL (reference sequence). The CDR3 has 13 amino acids. V dropped 10 bases and J dropped 4; count of bases not matched to a gene: 6. The CDR3 DNA follows: TGTGCCACAGTAGCGGGGGCCGCAGATACGCAGTATTTT. Its translation: CATVAGAADTQYF.

This clone came up a few times. The chain uses TRBV10-1 and TRBJ2-7; 10 nucleotides align to TRBD1. V lost 9 bases to trimming and J lost 0 bases; unmatched junction nucleotides: 8. The CDR3 is 15 amino acids. Germline-derived CDR1 and CDR2 are WNHNN and SYGVQD (reference sequence). The CDR3 DNA sequence: TGCGCCAGGGAAGGACAGGGGGAGGCCTCCTACGAGCAGTACTTC. This gives the protein CAREGQGEASYEQYF.

The chain employs TRBV19 and TRBJ1-6, with D unresolved. V lost 4 bases and J 9 bases, leaving 13 bases between the germline ends. Germline CDR1 reads LNHDA; CDR2 reads SQIVND (reference sequence). The CDR3 runs to 14 residues. The CDR3 sequence is CASSTTVGPSPLHF. DNA for the CDR3: TGTGCCAGTAGTACAACCGTTGGGCCTTCACCCCTCCACTTT.

The chain couples TRBV7-2 to TRBJ2-7; D possibly corresponds to TRBD1 (6 bases). This CDR3 has 15 amino acids. Germline-derived CDR1 and CDR2 are SGHTA and FQGNSA. V was trimmed by 1 base and J by 3 bases, leaving 13 bases between them. CDR3 sequence (DNA): TGTGCCAGCAGCTTAGGTGTTGGACAGATCTACGAGCAGTACTTC. Residues: CASSLGVGQIYEQYF.

The chain recombines TRBV6-6 with TRBJ1-2; D is uncertain. The CDR3 extends over 15 amino acids. CDR1 MNHNY and CDR2 SVGAGI come from the germline V gene (reference sequence). Trimming removed 0 bases from V and 6 bases from J, with 14 bases in between. The CDR3 DNA sequence: TGTGCCAGCAGTTACTCGATGGGTCAGGAGGATGGCTACACCTTC. It encodes CASSYSMGQEDGYTF.

The chain uses TRBV7-2 and TRBJ2-3, with D possibly matching TRBD2 (6 bases). Germline V lookup: CDR1 SGHTA, CDR2 FQGNSA. V lost 0 bases, J lost 4 bases, and 14 bases lay in between. The CDR3 runs to 16 residues. CDR3 sequence (DNA): TGTGCCAGCAGCTTAGCCGGGGGTTTCACCCCAGATACGCAGTATTTT. It codes for CASSLAGGFTPDTQYF. The full variable domain, its missing parts supplied by reference TRBV7-2 and TRBJ2-3, is GAGVSQSPSNKVTEKGKDVELRCDPISGHTALYWYRQSLGQGLEFLIYFQGNSAPDKSGLPSDRFSAERTGGSVSTLTIQRTQQEDSAVYLCASSLAGGFTPDTQYFGPGTRLTVL.

The CDR3 nucleotides are TGTGCCAGTAGTATAGGGACTGGGAGCACAGATACGCAGTATTTT. It encodes CASSIGTGSTDTQYF. This rearrangement joins TRBV19 to TRBJ2-3; D perhaps matches TRBD2 (5 bases). V was shortened by 1 base and J by 0 bases, with 8 bases between the two germline ends. Germline assignment: CDR1 LNHDA and CDR2 SQIVND (reference sequence). There are 15 residues in the CDR3.

This chain uses TRBV7-2 with TRBJ1-1, with D tentatively TRBD1 (6 bases). V lost 6 bases and J lost 5, with 13 bases in between. Germline V gene lookup returns CDR1 SGHTA and CDR2 FQGNSA. The CDR3 extends over 13 amino acids. CDR3 residues: CASSRGRGTEAFF. CDR3 coding DNA: TGTGCCAGCAGTCGTGGCAGGGGTACTGAAGCTTTCTTT.

V is TRBV18 and J is TRBJ2-1; 13 bases map to TRBD2. Germline values: CDR1 KGHSH, CDR2 LQKENI. V dropped 5 bases and J dropped 7; count of bases not matched to a gene: 8. The CDR3 is made up of 16 amino acids. CDR3: CASSILAGGRINEQFF. In DNA, the CDR3 is TGTGCCAGCTCAATACTAGCGGGAGGGAGAATAAATGAGCAGTTCTTC.